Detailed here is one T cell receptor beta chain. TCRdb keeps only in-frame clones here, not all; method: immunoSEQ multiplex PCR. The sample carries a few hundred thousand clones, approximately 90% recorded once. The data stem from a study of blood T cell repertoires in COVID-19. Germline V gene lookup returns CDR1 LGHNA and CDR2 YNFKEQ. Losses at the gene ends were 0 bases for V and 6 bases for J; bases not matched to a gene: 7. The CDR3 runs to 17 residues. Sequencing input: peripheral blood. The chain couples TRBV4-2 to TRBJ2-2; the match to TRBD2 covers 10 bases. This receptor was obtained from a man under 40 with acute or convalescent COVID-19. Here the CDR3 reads CASSQDRLAGASGELFF. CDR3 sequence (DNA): TGTGCCAGCAGCCAAGATCGGCTAGCGGGGGCCTCCGGGGAGCTGTTTTTT.